This entry concerns a single TCR beta chain. The clone's antigen remains unknown. It has no much larger one-base neighbor in the sample; base qualities were not kept. These data belong to a study of post-analysis software for immune sequencing data (dated by TCRdb to the mid-2010s). About the full investigation: The recorded disease courses included relapsing-remitting, secondary progressive and progressive-relapsing multiple sclerosis, and some patients had no subtype annotation. The multiple sclerosis patient repertoires were compared with about a dozen previously published healthy control repertoires from donors aged roughly 6 to 27 years. A subset of samples was prepared in parallel using single-end sample barcoding, then pooled and co-amplified after Illumina adapter ligation. On the study overall, not on this receptor specifically: Patients showed significantly higher frequencies than controls for roughly five TRBV segments, among them TRBV5-6, TRBV5-1 and TRBV20-1. The control group was slightly older than the multiple sclerosis patient group. Strong co-clustering of samples prepared in the same batch was shown by direct clustering with F measure, prompting a batch-effect correction. Compared with controls, multiple sclerosis patients had significantly lower normalized Chao1 diversity, a finding suggesting substantial peripheral T-cell clonal expansion.

There are 16 amino acids in the CDR3, from cysteine to phenylalanine inclusive. The only DNA kept is the CDR3, 48 bases in frame from the first base. Taken from the germline V gene, the CDR1 and CDR2 loops are SGHTA and FQGNSA. Deletion took 0 bases off V and 4 bases off J, with a span of 10 bases between the germline ends. TCR beta repertoires were profiled from peripheral blood of roughly twelve young patients with multiple sclerosis to demonstrate the VDJtools post-analysis software. The multiple sclerosis patients were children and adolescents ranging in age from roughly 6 to 15 years. The library was generated by PCR. Sequencing used an Illumina HiSeq 2500. To reduce PCR and sequencing biases, unique molecular identifiers were incorporated into the TCR beta cDNA libraries. Approximately 500,000 cDNA molecules were obtained for every 1 to 10 million input T cells, so each molecule roughly corresponded to one T cell. The same protocol used for the earlier healthy control dataset was applied to prepare and sequence the patient libraries. Within a given batch, samples were prepared together, multiplexed and sequenced on the same HiSeq lane. Concerning the study's data processing: Raw barcoded reads were processed with MIGEC, discarding single-read molecular identifier groups before consensus assembly and CDR3 extraction. Clonotype tables were post-analysed with VDJtools, and diversity was normalized by down-sampling all datasets to the smallest sample size. Repertoire overlap clustering matched CDR3 amino acid but not nucleotide sequences to correct batch-related cross-sample contamination. TCRdb reanalyzed the raw reads on its own, using fastp at Q25 for trimming and MiXCR for clone calling, and kept in-frame beta chains. CDR3 protein sequences are deduplicated, and each keeps its most common genes and DNA. The authors' filters were not applied to this entry. The sample has some 370,000 distinct CDR3 sequences on record, roughly 30% of them singletons. The top ten clones comprise around an eighth of the sample.

The receptor chain draws on TRBV7-2 and TRBJ2-6; the D gene is perhaps TRBD2, on 5 matching bases. The sequencing input was blood. The TCR originated in a girl aged 10 to 17 with multiple sclerosis. The sequenced DNA is TGTGCCAGCAGCTTAGCGGGAGCAGCCGGGGCCAACGTCCTGACTTTC. This gives the protein CASSLAGAAGANVLTF.